This TCR beta chain originates from a study of CD4 T cells in relation to SARS-CoV-2 and coronaviruses. Overall study context: Negative control cultures got HIV-1 Nef peptides or no peptide. Whole-study findings and limits: Roughly 65% of donors had memory CD4+ clonotypes crossrecognizing SARS-CoV-2 and common cold coronavirus spike.

This clone was seen a handful of times. Its specificity is not known. The method was immunoSEQ multiplex PCR; TCRdb's version includes in-frame clones alone and lacks a portion of them. The table includes 25,000 to 35,000 clones, 76% detected once. The junction had 4 bases not matched to a gene; V was cut back by 2 bases and J by 4 bases. The CDR3 totals 16 residues. The V gene's germline CDR1 is LGHDT and CDR2 YNNKEL (reference sequence). CD4+ T cells from unexposed donors were obtained before the COVID-19 pandemic (2011-2018). Isolation of CD4+ T cells took place after roughly nine days in culture. Unexposed-donor CD4+ T cells were probed with SARS-CoV-2 S/N and four cold-coronavirus spikes, cells permitting.

V gene TRBV3-1 (or the pseudogene TRBV3-2) combines with J gene TRBJ2-1, with 11 positions matching TRBD1. Sequencing input: CD4+ T cells from PBMCs, cultured in vitro. The source is a human donor in good health. DNA of the CDR3: TGTGCCAGCAGCCAATCGGACAGGGGGCAGTACAATGAGCAGTTCTTC. Its protein product is CASSQSDRGQYNEQFF.